This T cell receptor beta chain was found in a study of low-dose radiotherapy and immunotherapy resistance in tumors. Study as a whole: Fractions of 0.5 Gy went to Cohort 1 every 2 weeks, totaling 6.5 Gy.

In this sample, this clonotype turned up a few times. The limits of the CDR3 on the DNA are not certain, so only TCRdb's listed CDR3 is given. Time point reported: after trial treatment. Described treatment: LDRT plus nivolumab, ipilimumab, low-dose cyclophosphamide and aspirin (RACIN trial). Qualifying patients carried advanced solid tumors devoid of tumor-infiltrating lymphocytes. With TRAV- and TRBV-specific primers, first-strand cDNA was made, covering the alpha and beta chains. It was with a constant-region primer and a V-primer adapter that TCRs were amplified over approximately 20 PCR cycles. TCRdb recomputed calls from the reads with MiXCR, one row per CDR3 protein. Of just over 90,000 distinct CDR3 sequences listed, 20% to 25% are singletons. The germline V gene has CDR1 MNHEY and CDR2 SVGEGT. The CDR3 is made up of 18 amino acids, end residues included.

The receptor was isolated from a female donor with ovarian cancer. The V and J genes are TRBV6-2 or TRBV6-3 and TRBJ2-2; the DNA was not used to check the table's D call, TRBD1. The source was PBMCs, collected after low-dose radiotherapy plus immunotherapy. The CDR3 spells CASSELYRTANTGELFFF.